Below are 13 T cell receptor beta chains sequenced from a single sample in a study of blood T cell repertoires in COVID-19. The method was immunoSEQ multiplex PCR; TCRdb's version includes in-frame clones alone and lacks a portion of them. The table records just over 300,000 clones, roughly 90% of them present only once. Sequencing was performed on peripheral blood. Source of these receptors: a woman under 40 with COVID-19, enrolled during active disease.

This clone was picked up one time. This sequence joins TRBV10-3 and TRBJ1-1, with D tentatively TRBD1 (5 bases). Germline CDR1 is ENHRY and CDR2 is SYGVKD. The CDR3 is made up of 13 amino acids. Trimming stripped 3 bases from V and 6 bases from J, with 11 bases between. CDR3 nucleotides: TGTGCCATCAGTGATGGGGCATCCGCTGAAGCTTTCTTT. It specifies CAISDGASAEAFF.

This sequence joins TRBV5-1 and TRBJ2-1; tentative D call: TRBD1 (5 bases). Germline CDR1 and CDR2: SGHRS and YFSETQ. There are 16 residues in the CDR3. The V and J ends lost 7 bases and 6 bases respectively, with 23 bases between them. The CDR3, as DNA: TGCGCCAGCTCCCCCTCAGGGCAGTTATTGGGCAATGAGCAGTTCTTC. It codes for CASSPSGQLLGNEQFF. Using reference TRBV5-1 and TRBJ2-1 for the parts outside the CDR3, the full variable domain is KAGVTQTPRYLIKTRGQQVTLSCSPISGHRSVSWYQQTPGQGLQFLFEYFSETQRNKGNFPGRFSGRQFSNSRSEMNVSTLELGDSALYLCASSPSGQLLGNEQFFGPGTRLTVL.

The rearrangement uses TRBV19 and TRBJ2-5; D possibly corresponds to TRBD1 (6 bases). This CDR3 contains 13 residues. The V end was cut by 5 bases, the J end by 1 base, with 8 bases between. Germline CDR1 is LNHDA and CDR2 is SQIVND (reference sequence). CDR3 amino acids: CASSEGVQETQYF. As DNA, the CDR3 is TGTGCCAGTAGTGAGGGGGTCCAAGAGACCCAGTACTTC.

The chain carries TRBV7-9 and TRBJ1-3; D is uncertain. The CDR3 is made up of 13 amino acids. V was pared by 7 bases and J by 2 bases, with 9 bases between. The germline CDR1 and CDR2 sequences are SEHNR and FQNEAQ (reference sequence). This chain's CDR3 is CASNPGAGNTIYF. CDR3 coding DNA: TGTGCCAGCAATCCAGGCGCTGGAAACACCATATATTTT.

A note on this clone: Other nucleotide sequences from this sample produce the same CDR3. The gene calls are TRBV2 and TRBJ2-7; possibly TRBD1 for D (6 bases). This CDR3 spans 15 amino acids. V dropped 1 base and J dropped 0 bases, with 10 bases sitting between them. Germline V gene data show CDR1 as SNHLY and CDR2 as FYNNEI. The CDR3 spells CASSEGRGSSYEQYF. The CDR3 DNA is TGTGCCAGCAGTGAAGGCAGGGGTAGCTCCTACGAGCAGTACTTC.

The chain uses TRBV6-5 and TRBJ2-5; TRBD2 is a possible D gene (5 bases). The CDR3 has 15 residues. Germline values: CDR1 MNHEY, CDR2 SVGAGI. Between the trimmed V and J ends, which lost 2 bases and 9 bases, there was a span of 19 bases. This CDR3 is CASSYHRDLVEAQYF. The CDR3 region has the DNA TGTGCCAGCAGTTACCATAGGGATCTCGTGGAGGCCCAGTACTTC.

V gene TRBV5-4 combines with J gene TRBJ1-1; D unclear. Trimming left V 0 bases short and J 4 bases short, with 10 bases between. The CDR3 runs to 14 residues. CDR1 is SGHNT, CDR2 YYREEE, per germline (reference sequence). In nucleotides, the CDR3 is TGTGCCAGCAGCTTGGCCGCGGGTCCCACTGAAGCTTTCTTT. It encodes CASSLAAGPTEAFF.

This chain links TRBV18 with TRBJ2-7; tentatively, D is TRBD1 (5 bases). The CDR3 runs 14 residues. V was clipped by 5 bases and J by 0 bases, with 11 bases between them. The germline V gene encodes CDR1 KGHSH and CDR2 LQKENI. The CDR3 DNA reads TGTGCCAGCTCAACAAACAGGCACTCCTACGAGCAGTACGTC. This encodes CASSTNRHSYEQYV.

V usage is TRBV12-3 or TRBV12-4 and J usage is TRBJ1-1; no firm D call. The CDR3 covers 12 residues. Trimming pared 5 bases from V and 0 bases from J, leaving 4 bases between. DNA of the CDR3: TGTGCCAGCAGTACGGTGAACACTGAAGCTTTCTTT. Its protein is CASSTVNTEAFF.

This chain joins TRBV7-8 and TRBJ2-1; maybe TRBD1 (6 bases). Trimming left V 7 bases short and J 0 bases short, with 16 bases between. The CDR3 has 16 amino acids. The V gene's germline CDR1 is SGHVS and CDR2 FQNEAQ. The CDR3 DNA reads as TGTGCCAGCAACCCTAACAGGGTAATCTCCTACAATGAGCAGTTCTTC. It specifies CASNPNRVISYNEQFF.

The chain employs TRBV5-1 and TRBJ2-7; 12 nucleotides align to TRBD1. CDR3 length: 16 residues. Trimming at V came to 4 bases and at J to 4 bases, leaving 9 bases not matched to a gene. Per germline, CDR1 SGHRS and CDR2 YFSETQ. The CDR3 here is CASSREPGQGAYEQYF. DNA for the CDR3: TGCGCCAGCAGCCGGGAACCGGGACAGGGGGCGTACGAGCAGTACTTC. Complete variable domain (other parts from reference TRBV5-1 and TRBJ2-7): KAGVTQTPRYLIKTRGQQVTLSCSPISGHRSVSWYQQTPGQGLQFLFEYFSETQRNKGNFPGRFSGRQFSNSRSEMNVSTLELGDSALYLCASSREPGQGAYEQYFGPGTRLTVT.

The chain has TRBV7-3 and TRBJ1-2, with 10 bases aligning to TRBD1. Looked up from germline, CDR1 is SGHTA and CDR2 is FQGTGA. V trimming: 4 bases; J trimming: 2 bases; junction bases outside the gene matches: 19. The CDR3 sequence is 20 residues long. DNA for the CDR3: TGTGCCAGCAGCTCGACTTTCCAACCGGCGACAGGGGGCGCGAACTATGGCTACACCTTC. Translated, it gives CASSSTFQPATGGANYGYTF.

The V call is TRBV3-1 (or the pseudogene TRBV3-2), the J call TRBJ1-1, with 9 bases that match TRBD1. Germline lookup yields CDR1 LGHDT and CDR2 YNNKEL (reference sequence). The CDR3 loop spans 16 amino acids. The J segment lost 5 bases and the V segment lost 3 bases, leaving 10 bases of the junction unmatched. CDR3 amino acids: CASSQRTGAFWTEAFF. CDR3 DNA sequence: TGTGCCAGCAGCCAGAGGACAGGGGCCTTCTGGACTGAAGCTTTCTTT.